This TCR beta chain was captured by sequencing in a study of blood T cells in healthy people across ages. Study-wide results and caveats: TCR beta diversity, measured per million T cells, fell in a roughly linear way with age.

About this clonotype itself: Its antigen is currently unknown.

Combining a sample-barcoded 5' primer with a J-beta primer mix, a second PCR ran for about 7 to 11 cycles. Individual samples furnished no less than 2.5 million CDR3-containing paired-end reads apiece. TCRdb reprocessed the 5' RACE reads via MiXCR and lists one record per CDR3 protein. The profile shows about 720,000 distinct CDR3 sequences, around 25% of them singletons. The length of the CDR3 is 13 residues. V was trimmed by 6 bases and J by 3 bases, leaving 11 bases between them. Germline V gives CDR1 MNHEY, CDR2 SVGEGT. The sample was also linked to a second study, of T cells of mothers and their children.

This receptor was taken from a boy between 10 and 17 years old in good health. The sample consisted of blood. The chain uses TRBV6-2 or TRBV6-3 and TRBJ1-2; D not certain. CDR3 coding DNA: TGTGCCAGCAGCCGTTTTGAACACTATGGCTACACCTTC. It yields the protein CASSRFEHYGYTF.